This TCR beta chain originates from a study of T cell changes during pregnancy in multiple sclerosis. CDR3 size: 16 residues. The germline CDR1 and CDR2 sequences are MNHEY and SVGAGI. V lost 3 bases, J lost 1 base, and 12 bases lay in between. Generated by immunoSEQ multiplex PCR, the TCRdb table keeps only in-frame clones and is missing some. The data contain around 62,000 clones, 80% to 90% of them singletons. The sample here was peripheral blood, taken in the first trimester of pregnancy. J is TRBJ2-2 and V is TRBV6-5; TRBD2 might be the D (6 bases). This TCR came from a female donor with multiple sclerosis, enrolled in a pregnancy study. The CDR3 loop reads CASSYSGMGNTGELFF. As DNA, the CDR3 is TGTGCCAGCAGTTATAGCGGTATGGGGAACACCGGGGAGCTGTTTTTT.